This is a list of T cell receptor beta chains from one sample in a study of cytomegalovirus exposure and HLA in healthy donors. This table comes from immunoSEQ multiplex PCR, and its TCRdb copy is limited to in-frame clones, with some not included. The table has about 160,000 clones, around 84% seen once. The sequenced sample consisted of PBMCs. These receptor sequences come from a woman aged 40 to 50 in good health and CMV-seronegative. The conserved cysteine and the conserved F or W are not part of the CDR3 here.

CDR3 protein,J gene,V gene
ASSYSKSGGLQAF,TRBJ1-1,TRBV6-5
ASSTQGTGEDYGYT,TRBJ1-2,TRBV5-4
ASSQTRGGGYT,TRBJ1-2,TRBV28
ASSFGGHAQETQY,TRBJ2-5,TRBV11-1
ASSLGLAQGTDTQY,TRBJ2-3,TRBV5-1
ASSPRRTVRETQY,TRBJ2-5,TRBV6-5
AISRQGSGNTIY,TRBJ1-3,TRBV10-3
ASNKQESSGNTIY,TRBJ1-3,TRBV7-9
ASSQGAVGLEQY,TRBJ2-7,TRBV5-1
ASSYIEQGYEQY,TRBJ2-7,TRBV7-9
ASRRASGTDTQY,TRBJ2-3,TRBV19
ASGQTGTSDQPQH,TRBJ1-5,TRBV6-5
ASSPLWSGLAGGLTDTQY,TRBJ2-3,TRBV4-1
ASSLGNSPEKLF,TRBJ1-4,TRBV11-2
ASSERGVGSGANVLT,TRBJ2-6,TRBV9
ASSVPGSGNTIY,TRBJ1-3,TRBV4-1
ASSEDRVNSPLH,TRBJ1-6,TRBV2
ASSPNRGTEAF,TRBJ1-1,TRBV7-9
ASSSRTGWSSYNEQF,TRBJ2-1,TRBV5-1
SPSGTGGPF,TRBJ1-1,TRBV29-1
ASSIARTGTYGYT,TRBJ1-2,TRBV19
ATRGFSHEQF,TRBJ2-1,TRBV19
ASSLDSGSYEQY,TRBJ2-7,TRBV7-6
ASSYSADTYNSPLH,TRBJ1-6,TRBV6-5
ASSLWTLNYGYT,TRBJ1-2,TRBV5-6
ASSLEGGLSGANVLT,TRBJ2-6,TRBV7-3
ASSLARDRGGDTEAF,TRBJ1-1,TRBV7-6
ASSPEQGDYGYT,TRBJ1-2,TRBV2
ASSFLAGGGETQY,TRBJ2-5,TRBV11-2
TSSQVTGGSSPEAF,TRBJ1-1,TRBV1
ASVSRLAGGRNTGELF,TRBJ2-2,TRBV13
ASSMDRAGELF,TRBJ2-2,TRBV18
ASSVALAGGDYNEQF,TRBJ2-1,TRBV9
ASSPAGGQYSNQPQH,TRBJ1-5,TRBV7-8
ASSRGQHEQY,TRBJ2-7,TRBV2
ASSLNRAFSEAF,TRBJ1-1,TRBV5-1
ASRGTGAYGYT,TRBJ1-2,TRBV6-5
SARWGVEQY,-,TRBV20-1
ASNKDRGYNQPQH,TRBJ1-5,TRBV6-1
ASSMRNLNTEAF,TRBJ1-1,TRBV19
ASSSLRLFYEQY,TRBJ2-7,TRBV6-5
ASSLESGDYNSPLH,TRBJ1-6,TRBV5-1
ASSKTPGTPDQETQY,TRBJ2-5,TRBV19
ASSVDYQETQY,TRBJ2-5,TRBV6-1
ASSQDDIQGAYEQY,-,TRBV14